Described below is a single TCR beta chain sequence and its context. As yet, its antigen is unknown. The CDR3 is 16 residues long. CDR1 and CDR2 from the germline V gene are SGHNT and YYREEE (reference sequence). These data originate in a study of cytomegalovirus exposure and HLA in healthy donors. The study, taken as a whole, reports: Later on, an analysis tied around 17,000 TCR beta sequences to HLA alleles at 0.05 false discovery rate. The productive fraction for most TCR beta V segments was about 90% or about 30% in an earlier analysis. Excluded were some V segments that proved indistinguishable, including TRBV6-2 and TRBV6-3. It was in a later analysis that TCR association rates were seen to vary by HLA locus, highest for DRB1 and lowest for HLA-C.

The PCR contained 60 Vbeta and 13 Jbeta primers. Clones were sequenced by immunoSEQ multiplex PCR, and TCRdb holds only the in-frame ones, with some missing. The sample lists some 200,000 clones, around three quarters seen once, with 0.5% to 0.8% in the top ten. The specimen sequenced was PBMCs. The source of this sequence is a boy younger than 18 in good health and CMV-seronegative. The chain couples TRBV5-4 to TRBJ2-5; 10 nucleotides agree with TRBD1. The end of the DNA fits TRBJ2-7 better, so the J call may be wrong. The CDR3 here is CASSLVPGQGIYEQYF. In DNA form, the CDR3 reads TGTGCCAGCAGCTTGGTACCGGGACAGGGGATCTACGAGCAGTACTTC.